A selection of T cell receptor beta chains follows, all from one sample in a study of T cell responses to AZD1222 COVID-19 vaccine. Profiling relied on immunoSEQ multiplex PCR, and the TCRdb table lists in-frame clones only, not all of them. In the table there are roughly 70,000 clones, 85% to 95% of which are singletons. Sequencing used peripheral blood, obtained 28 days after the second dose of the MenACWY control vaccine. The source of these receptors is an adult who received the MenACWY meningococcal vaccine as a control. Both conserved end residues are trimmed from each CDR3.

TRBJ1-3 TRBV7-9 ASSPVSPGQWMGNTIY
TRBJ1-4 TRBV19 ASSIQGAILF
TRBJ1-5 TRBV7-9 ASSFSQGDSNQPQH
TRBJ2-1 TRBV12-3/TRBV12-4 ASRSEGEQF
TRBJ2-7 TRBV2 ASRVLTGENQEQY
TRBJ1-5 TRBV10-1 ASIPRFYSNQPQH
TRBJ2-6 TRBV2 ARSRSGSSGANVLT
TRBJ2-7 TRBV28 ASEGRGGYEQY
TRBJ1-5 TRBV24-1 ATSDYGNQPQH
TRBJ2-7 TRBV11-3 ASSSTPTEQY
TRBJ1-1 TRBV6-5 ASTKYEENTEAF
TRBJ2-7 TRBV21-1 ASSNPSKGTGRRRREQY
TRBJ2-1 TRBV11-2 ASSFGTGIGEQF
TRBJ2-7 TRBV20-1 SASVAGGGGYEQY
TRBJ2-7 TRBV3-1/TRBV3-2 ASSRGSGGYEQY
TRBJ2-5 TRBV27 ASRENQETQY
TRBJ2-3 TRBV6-6 ASSRWGATSGITDTQY
TRBJ2-7 TRBV30 AWSFSGLSYEQY
TRBJ2-1 TRBV6-1 ASSEVVGSGNSPEQF
TRBJ1-3 TRBV19 ASSGTDLFSGNTIY
TRBJ2-6 TRBV7-9 ASSFSGANVLT
TRBJ2-5 TRBV3-1/TRBV3-2 ASSLSLLGQETQY
TRBJ2-1 TRBV18 ASSPPSGRYNEQF
TRBJ2-7 TRBV2 ASESALHEQY
TRBJ2-3 TRBV2 ASLGEYTDTQY
TRBJ1-4 TRBV19 ASSPDRAPNEKLF
TRBJ1-5 TRBV27 ASSLTGNGNQPQH
TRBJ2-5 TRBV28 ASRDQKGAQY
TRBJ2-7 TRBV28 ASSFRTSAAYEQY
TRBJ1-5 TRBV7-2 ASSSSGATNQPQH
TRBJ2-3 TRBV19 ASSGGTSGTDTQY
TRBJ2-7 TRBV6-5 ASSPRLAGYHEQY
TRBJ1-5 TRBV4-1 ASSYPGANQPQH
TRBJ1-4 TRBV5-4 ASSGGEARNEKLF
TRBJ2-3 TRBV21-1 ASSNPSGADTQY
TRBJ2-7 TRBV27 ASSPLAGAPEQY
TRBJ1-3 TRBV5-4 ASSLDGNYGNTIY
TRBJ2-1 TRBV5-6 ASSLPGTRVNNEQF
TRBJ2-5 TRBV5-1 ASSLTNQETQY
TRBJ2-1 TRBV13 ASSLLQSGRASYNEQF
TRBJ2-2 TRBV6-2/TRBV6-3 ASSRDRRTNTGELF
TRBJ2-1 TRBV5-1 ASSLVPGPNNEQF
TRBJ2-1 TRBV5-4 ASSLGAPSLAGAYNEQF
TRBJ1-1 TRBV5-1 ASSLESTEAF
TRBJ1-6 TRBV27 ASSIGTGRYNSPLH
TRBJ1-1 TRBV5-1 ASSATPGALLSEAF
TRBJ1-2 TRBV6-5 ASSYRPDYGYT
TRBJ2-3 TRBV4-3 ASSRGYTGGDTQY
TRBJ2-3 TRBV23-1 ASSQPDTQY
TRBJ2-7 TRBV5-6 ASSLGGPSYEQY
TRBJ1-5 TRBV24-1 ATSDPGGGPQH
TRBJ2-5 TRBV5-5 ASRTRGAGKTQY
TRBJ2-7 TRBV5-1 ATIVKKQATYEQY
TRBJ1-2 TRBV16 ASSQSARQGYT
TRBJ1-1 TRBV30 AWRGPGMRDTEAF
TRBJ1-6 TRBV6-1 ASSEAGNGYSPLH
TRBJ2-7 TRBV19 ASSRRSSYEQY
TRBJ2-7 TRBV5-1 ASSLAGSEQY
TRBJ2-7 TRBV24-1 ATSDPPTAPMDEQY